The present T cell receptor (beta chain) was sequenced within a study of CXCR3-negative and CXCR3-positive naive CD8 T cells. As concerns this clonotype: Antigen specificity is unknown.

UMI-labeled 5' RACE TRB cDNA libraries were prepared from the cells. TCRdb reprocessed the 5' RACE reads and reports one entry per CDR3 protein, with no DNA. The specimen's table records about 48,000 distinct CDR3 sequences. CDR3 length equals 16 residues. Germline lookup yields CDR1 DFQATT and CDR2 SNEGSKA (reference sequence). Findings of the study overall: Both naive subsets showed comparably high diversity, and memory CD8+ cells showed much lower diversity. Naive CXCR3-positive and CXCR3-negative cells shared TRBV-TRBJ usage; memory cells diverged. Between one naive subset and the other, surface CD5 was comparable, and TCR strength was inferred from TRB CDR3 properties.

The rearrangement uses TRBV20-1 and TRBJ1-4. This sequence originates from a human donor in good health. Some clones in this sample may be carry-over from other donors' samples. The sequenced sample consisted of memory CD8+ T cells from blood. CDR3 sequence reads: CSARASRGFANEKLFF.